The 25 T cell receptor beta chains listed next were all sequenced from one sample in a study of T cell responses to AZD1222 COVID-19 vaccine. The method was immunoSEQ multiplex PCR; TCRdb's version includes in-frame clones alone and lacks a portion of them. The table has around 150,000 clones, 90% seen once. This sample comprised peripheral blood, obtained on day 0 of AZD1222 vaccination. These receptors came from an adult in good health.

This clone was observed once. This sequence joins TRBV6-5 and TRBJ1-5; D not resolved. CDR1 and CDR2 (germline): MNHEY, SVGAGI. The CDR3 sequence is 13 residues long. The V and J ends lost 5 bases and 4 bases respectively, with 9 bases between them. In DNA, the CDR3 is TGTGCCAGCAGTCCTGACTGGAATCAGCCCCAGCATTTT. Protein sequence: CASSPDWNQPQHF.

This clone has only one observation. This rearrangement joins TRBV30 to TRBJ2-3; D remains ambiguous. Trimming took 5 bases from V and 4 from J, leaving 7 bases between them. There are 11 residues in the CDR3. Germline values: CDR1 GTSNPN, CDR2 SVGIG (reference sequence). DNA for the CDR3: TGTGCCTGGGCTGGGGCAGATACGCAGTATTTT. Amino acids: CAWAGADTQYF.

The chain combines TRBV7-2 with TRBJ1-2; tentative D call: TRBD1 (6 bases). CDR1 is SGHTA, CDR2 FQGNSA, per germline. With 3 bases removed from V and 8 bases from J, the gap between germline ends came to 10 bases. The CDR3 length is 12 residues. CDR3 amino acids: CASSFGGRGYTF. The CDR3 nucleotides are TGTGCCAGCAGCTTCGGGGGGCGAGGCTACACCTTC. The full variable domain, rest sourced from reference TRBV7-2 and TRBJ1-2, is GAGVSQSPSNKVTEKGKDVELRCDPISGHTALYWYRQSLGQGLEFLIYFQGNSAPDKSGLPSDRFSAERTGGSVSTLTIQRTQQEDSAVYLCASSFGGRGYTFGSGTRLTVV.

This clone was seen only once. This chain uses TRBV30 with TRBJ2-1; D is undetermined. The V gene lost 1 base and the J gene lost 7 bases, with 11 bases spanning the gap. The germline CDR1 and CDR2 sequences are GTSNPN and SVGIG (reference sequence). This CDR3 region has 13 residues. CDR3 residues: CAWSGAIGNEQFF. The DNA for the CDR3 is TGTGCCTGGAGTGGGGCGATCGGGAATGAGCAGTTCTTC.

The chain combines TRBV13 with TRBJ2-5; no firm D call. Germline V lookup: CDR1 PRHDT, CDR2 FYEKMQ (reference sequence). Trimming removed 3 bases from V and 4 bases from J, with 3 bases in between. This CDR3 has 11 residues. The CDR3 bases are TGTGCCAGCAGCTTCGGAGAGACCCAGTACTTC. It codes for CASSFGETQYF.

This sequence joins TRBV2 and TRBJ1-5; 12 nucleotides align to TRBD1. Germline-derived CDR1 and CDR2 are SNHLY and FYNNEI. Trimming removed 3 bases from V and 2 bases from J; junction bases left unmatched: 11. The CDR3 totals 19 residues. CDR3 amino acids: CASSDSRGTGGAGNQPQHF. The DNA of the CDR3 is TGTGCCAGCAGTGATTCCCGAGGGACAGGGGGCGCGGGCAATCAGCCCCAGCATTTT.

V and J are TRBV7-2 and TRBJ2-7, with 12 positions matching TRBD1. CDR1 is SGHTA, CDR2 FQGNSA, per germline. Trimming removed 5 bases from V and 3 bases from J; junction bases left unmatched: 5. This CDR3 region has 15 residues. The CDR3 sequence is CASSQGQGAFYEQYF. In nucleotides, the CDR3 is TGTGCCAGCAGCCAGGGACAGGGGGCGTTCTACGAGCAGTACTTC.

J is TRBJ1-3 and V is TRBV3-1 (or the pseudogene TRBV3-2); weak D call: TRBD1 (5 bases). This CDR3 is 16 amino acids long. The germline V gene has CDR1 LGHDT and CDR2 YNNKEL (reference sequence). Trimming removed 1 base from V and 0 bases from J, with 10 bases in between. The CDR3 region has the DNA TGTGCCAGCAGCCAAGCCGGGGGGAGCTCTGGAAACACCATATATTTT. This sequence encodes CASSQAGGSSGNTIYF.

The CDR3 spells CASSTGFANTGELFF. The DNA of the CDR3 is TGTGCCAGCAGCACAGGGTTTGCGAACACCGGGGAGCTGTTTTTT. The chain has TRBV7-9 and TRBJ2-2, with TRBD1 as a possible D gene (6 bases). V was cut by 5 bases and J by 0 bases, with 10 bases left in between. The CDR3 length is 15 residues. CDR1 is SEHNR, CDR2 FQNEAQ, per germline (reference sequence).

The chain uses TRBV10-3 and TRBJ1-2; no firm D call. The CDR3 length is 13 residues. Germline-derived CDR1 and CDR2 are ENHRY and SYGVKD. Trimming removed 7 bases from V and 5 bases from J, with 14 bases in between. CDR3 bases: TGTGCCATCACCGCGGGCTTTGGGTATGGCTACACCTTC. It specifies CAITAGFGYGYTF.

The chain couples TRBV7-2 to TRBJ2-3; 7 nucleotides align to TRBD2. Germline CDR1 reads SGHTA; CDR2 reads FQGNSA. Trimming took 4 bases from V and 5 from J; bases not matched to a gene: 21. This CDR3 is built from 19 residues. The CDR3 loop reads CASSYPREETKLPQDTQYF. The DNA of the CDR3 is TGTGCCAGCAGCTATCCCCGGGAGGAAACCAAGCTCCCACAAGATACGCAGTATTTT.

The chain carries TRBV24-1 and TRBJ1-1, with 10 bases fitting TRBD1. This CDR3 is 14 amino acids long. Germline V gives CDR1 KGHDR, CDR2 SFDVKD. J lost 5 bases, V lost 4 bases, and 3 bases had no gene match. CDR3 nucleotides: TGTGCCACCAGTGACCCGGACAGGGGGACTGAAGCTTTCTTT. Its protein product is CATSDPDRGTEAFF.

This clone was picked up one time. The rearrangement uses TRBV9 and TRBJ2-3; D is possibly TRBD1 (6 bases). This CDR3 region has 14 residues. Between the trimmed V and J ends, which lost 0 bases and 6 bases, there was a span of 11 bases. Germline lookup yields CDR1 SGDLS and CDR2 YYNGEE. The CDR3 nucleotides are TGTGCCAGCAGCGTAGGTTGGGGGCCCGATACGCAGTATTTT. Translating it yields CASSVGWGPDTQYF.

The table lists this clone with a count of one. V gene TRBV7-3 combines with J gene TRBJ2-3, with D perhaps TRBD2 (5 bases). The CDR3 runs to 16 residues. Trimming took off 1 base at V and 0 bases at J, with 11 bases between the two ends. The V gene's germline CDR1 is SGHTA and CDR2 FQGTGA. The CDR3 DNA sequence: TGTGCCAGCAGCTTAATTCGGCGGGCTAGCACAGATACGCAGTATTTT. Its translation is CASSLIRRASTDTQYF.

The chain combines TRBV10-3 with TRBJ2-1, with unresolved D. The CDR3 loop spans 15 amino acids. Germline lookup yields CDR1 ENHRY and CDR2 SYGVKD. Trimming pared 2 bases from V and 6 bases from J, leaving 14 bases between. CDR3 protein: CAISEGRTAFNEQFF. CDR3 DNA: TGTGCCATCAGTGAGGGGCGGACGGCCTTCAATGAGCAGTTCTTC.

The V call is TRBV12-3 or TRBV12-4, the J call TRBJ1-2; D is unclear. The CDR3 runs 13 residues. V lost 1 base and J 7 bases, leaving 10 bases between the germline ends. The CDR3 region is CASSLDFLPGYTF. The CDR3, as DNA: TGTGCCAGCAGTTTAGACTTTCTCCCTGGCTACACCTTC.

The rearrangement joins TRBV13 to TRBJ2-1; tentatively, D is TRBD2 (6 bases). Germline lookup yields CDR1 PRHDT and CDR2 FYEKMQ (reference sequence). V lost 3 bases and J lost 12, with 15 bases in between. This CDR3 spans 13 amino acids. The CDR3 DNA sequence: TGTGCCAGCAGCTTGGCCGGGAGACCTAGGCAGTTCTTC. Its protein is CASSLAGRPRQFF.

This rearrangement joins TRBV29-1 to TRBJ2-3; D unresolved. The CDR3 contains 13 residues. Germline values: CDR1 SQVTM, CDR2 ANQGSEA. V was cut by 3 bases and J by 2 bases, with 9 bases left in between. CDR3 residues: CSVESGVTDTQYF. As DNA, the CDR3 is TGCAGCGTTGAGAGTGGGGTCACAGATACGCAGTATTTT.

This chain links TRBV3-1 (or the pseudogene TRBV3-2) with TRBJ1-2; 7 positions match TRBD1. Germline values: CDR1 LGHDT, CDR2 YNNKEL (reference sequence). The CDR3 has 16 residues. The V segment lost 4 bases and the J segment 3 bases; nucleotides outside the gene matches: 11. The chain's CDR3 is CASSRWDSQIDYGYTF. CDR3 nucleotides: TGTGCCAGCAGCCGATGGGACAGTCAAATAGACTATGGCTACACCTTC.

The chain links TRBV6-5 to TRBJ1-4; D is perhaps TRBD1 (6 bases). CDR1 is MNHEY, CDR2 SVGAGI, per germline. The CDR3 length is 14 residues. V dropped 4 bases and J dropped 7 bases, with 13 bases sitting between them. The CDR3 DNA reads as TGTGCCAGCAGTTTAGGGGGGGGAATTGAAAAACTGTTTTTT. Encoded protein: CASSLGGGIEKLFF.

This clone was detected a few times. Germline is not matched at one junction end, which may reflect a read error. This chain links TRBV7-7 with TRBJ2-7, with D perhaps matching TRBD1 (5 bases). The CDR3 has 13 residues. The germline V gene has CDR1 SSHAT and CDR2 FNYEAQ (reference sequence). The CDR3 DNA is TGTGCTAGCAGCTTATTCCAGGGCTACGAGCAGTACTTC. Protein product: CASSLFQGYEQYF.

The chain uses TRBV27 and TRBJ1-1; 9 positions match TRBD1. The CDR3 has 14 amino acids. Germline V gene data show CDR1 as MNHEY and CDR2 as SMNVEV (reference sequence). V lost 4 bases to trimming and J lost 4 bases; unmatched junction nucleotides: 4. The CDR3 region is CASSSGTGLTEAFF. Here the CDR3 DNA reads TGTGCCAGCAGTTCCGGGACAGGGCTCACTGAAGCTTTCTTT.

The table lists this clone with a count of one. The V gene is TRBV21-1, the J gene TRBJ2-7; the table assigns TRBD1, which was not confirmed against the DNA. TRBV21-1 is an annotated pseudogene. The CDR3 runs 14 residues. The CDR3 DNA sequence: TGTGCCAGCAGCAAAGCAGGACAGAACTACGAGCAGTACTTC. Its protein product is CASSKAGQNYEQYF.

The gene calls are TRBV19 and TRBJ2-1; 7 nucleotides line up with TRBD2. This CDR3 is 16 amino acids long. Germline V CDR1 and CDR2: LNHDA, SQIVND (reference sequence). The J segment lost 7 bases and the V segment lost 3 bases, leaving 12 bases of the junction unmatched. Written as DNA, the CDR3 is TGTGCCAGTAGTATTAGGACTAGTAGATTTGGGAATGAGCAGTTCTTC. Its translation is CASSIRTSRFGNEQFF.

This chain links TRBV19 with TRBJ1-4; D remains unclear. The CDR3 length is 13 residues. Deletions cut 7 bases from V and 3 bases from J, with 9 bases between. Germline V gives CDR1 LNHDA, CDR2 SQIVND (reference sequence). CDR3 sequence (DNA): TGTGCCAGTACCCAACCGTCTAATGAAAAACTGTTTTTT. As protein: CASTQPSNEKLFF.